The clone carrying this TCR beta chain was seen only a few times. Its antigen is undetermined. This specimen belongs to a study of immune cell composition in non-small cell lung cancer. Whole-study findings and limits: Overall clonality, unlike maximal tumour-associated clone frequency, did not predict TIL reactivity.

Method: immunoSEQ multiplex PCR; TCRdb's copy keeps in-frame clones and lacks some. The repertoire holds several thousand clones, with 75% to 80% as singletons. The V end was cut by 4 bases, the J end by 4 bases, with 4 bases between. Germline-derived CDR1 and CDR2 are SGHDT and YYEEEE. The CDR3 loop spans 11 amino acids. The source of this sequence is a human donor with non-small cell lung cancer. The rearrangement uses TRBV5-6 and TRBJ2-3; D call uncertain. Sequenced material: lung tumor tissue. Here the CDR3 reads CASSLSDTQYF. In nucleotides, the CDR3 is TGTGCCAGCAGCCTCTCAGATACGCAGTATTTT.